These 20 T cell receptor beta chains were sequenced from one sample in a study of technical replicates of blood from a few donors (dated by TCRdb to the late 2010s). The protocol used for the library was the immunoSEQ multiplex PCR assay. This is the immuneACCESS table as TCRdb keeps it, with only in-frame sequences that have V and J called. A part of the clones is gone; compared with another copy, unresolved V genes explain less than half, and the rest is unexplained. The sample data list about 63,000 clones, and around 90% of these were observed just once. Under 6.5% of the sample goes to the ten largest clones. Sequenced material: PBMCs. Source of these receptors: a human donor in good health. Some clones in this sample may be carry-over from other donors' samples.

The chain links TRBV7-3 to TRBJ1-6; 8 bases agree with TRBD1. Germline V gene sequence: CDR1 SGHTA, CDR2 FQGTGA. The ends lost 2 bases at V and 7 bases at J; junction bases unmatched: 4. CDR3 length equals 15 residues. The CDR3 reads CASSLGQGRNSPLHF. CDR3 bases: TGTGCCAGCAGCTTAGGACAGGGACGGAATTCACCCCTCCACTTT.

V gene TRBV7-8 combines with J gene TRBJ2-1; TRBD2 aligns across 7 bases. The germline CDR1 and CDR2 sequences are SGHVS and FQNEAQ. CDR3 length equals 16 residues. J gave up 6 bases and V 2 bases, and 10 bases lay outside the gene matches. The CDR3 DNA reads TGTGCCAGCAGCTTATTGGTGGCTAGCGGTTCCAATGAGCAGTTCTTC. It is translated as CASSLLVASGSNEQFF.

There are a few counts of this clone. The chain carries TRBV10-3 and TRBJ1-4; possible D gene TRBD1, 6 bases. The CDR3 sequence is 13 residues long. Deletions cut 6 bases from V and 8 bases from J, with 13 bases between. Germline assignment: CDR1 ENHRY and CDR2 SYGVKD. The CDR3 coding sequence is TGTGCCATCAGGGGGGGGCTTGGAGAAAAACTGTTTTTT. This sequence encodes CAIRGGLGEKLFF.

The rearrangement links TRBV20-1 to TRBJ2-2; 7 nucleotides agree with TRBD1. Germline CDR1 reads DFQATT; CDR2 reads SNEGSKA (reference sequence). The CDR3 consists of 11 residues. V gave up 6 bases and J gave up 5 bases; unmatched junction bases: 0. This chain's CDR3 is CSARGTGELFF. CDR3 DNA sequence: TGCAGTGCCAGGGGGACCGGGGAGCTGTTTTTT.

V is TRBV7-8 and J is TRBJ2-7; 11 positions match TRBD2. V shed 5 bases and J 4 bases; nucleotides not matched to a gene: 16. The CDR3 extends over 18 amino acids. Per the germline V gene, CDR1 is SGHVS and CDR2 is FQNEAQ. The CDR3 nucleotides read TGTGCCAGCAGCCCAGGAATAGCGGGGGGGACAGACCCTTACGAGCAGTACTTC. Translated, it gives CASSPGIAGGTDPYEQYF.

The gene calls are TRBV30 and TRBJ1-1; possibly TRBD1 for D (6 bases). The length of the CDR3 is 13 residues. Germline-derived CDR1 and CDR2 are GTSNPN and SVGIG (reference sequence). The V end was cut by 1 base, the J end by 5 bases, with 11 bases between. CDR3 nucleotides: TGTGCCTGGAGTGGGCAGGGGAAAACTGAAGCTTTCTTT. It is translated as CAWSGQGKTEAFF.

The CDR3 nucleotides read TGCAGCGTTGAAGATAGGGGCCCTCTCACCCAGTACTTC. It codes for CSVEDRGPLTQYF. The chain is built from TRBV29-1 and TRBJ2-5; perhaps TRBD1 as D (5 bases). V was trimmed by 0 bases and J by 8 bases, leaving 13 bases between them. Germline V gene sequence: CDR1 SQVTM, CDR2 ANQGSEA. The CDR3 length is 13 residues.

This sequence joins TRBV2 and TRBJ2-5; TRBD2 is a possible D gene (5 bases). The CDR3 covers 13 residues. Germline CDR1 SNHLY, CDR2 FYNNEI. The germline V and J ends were trimmed by 3 bases and 4 bases, with 9 bases remaining between them. CDR3 in DNA: TGTGCCAGCAGTGAGGGAGTGGGAGAGACCCAGTACTTC. Amino acid sequence: CASSEGVGETQYF.

The chain joins TRBV19 to TRBJ2-5, with 9 positions matching TRBD2. Germline V gene data show CDR1 as LNHDA and CDR2 as SQIVND (reference sequence). The CDR3 sequence is 16 residues long. The V gene end was trimmed by 1 base and the J gene end by 2 bases; junction bases not matched to a gene: 5. The CDR3 bases are TGTGCCAGTAGTATAGTCGGCGGGAGGGCTCAAGAGACCCAGTACTTC. Translated: CASSIVGGRAQETQYF.

The V gene is TRBV20-1, the J gene TRBJ2-3; D gene ambiguous. The CDR3 has 11 amino acids. V lost 6 bases to trimming and J lost 2 bases, with 6 bases between them. CDR1 DFQATT and CDR2 SNEGSKA come from the germline V gene (reference sequence). DNA of the CDR3: TGCAGTGCCCTTCCCACAGATACGCAGTATTTT. The encoded protein is CSALPTDTQYF.

The V call is TRBV19, the J call TRBJ1-6, with D possibly being TRBD1 (6 bases). The CDR3 contains 13 residues. From germline, CDR1 is LNHDA and CDR2 SQIVND (reference sequence). Trimming cost V 7 bases and J 8 bases, with 12 bases left between them. The CDR3 loop reads CASKGTRDSPLHF. In nucleotides, the CDR3 is TGTGCCAGTAAAGGGACAAGGGATTCACCCCTCCACTTT.

The table lists this clone with a few counts. This chain's CDR3 is CASSAGTGIAGELFF. For the CDR3, the DNA is TGTGCCAGCAGTGCCGGGACAGGGATCGCCGGGGAGCTGTTTTTT. The J gene is TRBJ2-2, the V gene TRBV27, with 9 nucleotides matching TRBD1. The germline gives CDR1 MNHEY, CDR2 SMNVEV (reference sequence). V trimming: 5 bases; J trimming: 6 bases; junction bases outside the gene matches: 7. This CDR3 spans 15 amino acids.

This chain links TRBV5-6 with TRBJ1-1; D is unclear. The CDR3 length is 13 residues. Germline CDR1 and CDR2: SGHDT and YYEEEE. V was cut by 2 bases and J by 10 bases, with 15 bases left in between. The CDR3, as DNA: TGTGCCAGCAGCTTTGAGCCCGAGGGTCGAGCTTTCTTT. This encodes CASSFEPEGRAFF.

This chain joins TRBV5-1 and TRBJ1-2; no reliable D call. V was clipped by 7 bases and J by 0 bases, with 13 bases between them. From germline, CDR1 is SGHRS and CDR2 YFSETQ. This CDR3 comprises 14 residues. The CDR3 DNA reads as TGCGCCAGCTCATCAGACACCTCTAACTATGGCTACACCTTC. It codes for CASSSDTSNYGYTF.

CDR3 bases: TGTGCCAGTAGTGGCTACAGGGGAGAGACCCAGTACTTC. It translates to CASSGYRGETQYF. The genes are TRBV19 and TRBJ2-5, with 7 positions matching TRBD1. The CDR3 is made up of 13 amino acids. J gave up 4 bases and V 5 bases, and 4 bases lay outside the gene matches. CDR1 and CDR2 from the germline V gene are LNHDA and SQIVND (reference sequence).

The V gene is TRBV18, the J gene TRBJ2-1, with D perhaps matching TRBD2 (7 bases). Trimming pared 3 bases from V and 10 bases from J, leaving 16 bases between. Germline lookup yields CDR1 KGHSH and CDR2 LQKENI. The CDR3 runs 14 residues. The CDR3 is CASSPGLGGTEQFF. CDR3 in DNA: TGTGCCAGCTCACCCGGACTAGGGGGGACCGAGCAGTTCTTC. Full variable domain (outside the CDR3, taken from reference TRBV18 and TRBJ2-1): NAGVMQNPRHLVRRRGQEARLRCSPMKGHSHVYWYRQLPEEGLKFMVYLQKENIIDESGMPKERFSAEFPKEGPSILRIQQVVRGDSAAYFCASSPGLGGTEQFFGPGTRLTVL.

There are a few counts of this clone. V and J are TRBV27 and TRBJ1-6, with unresolved D. From germline, CDR1 is MNHEY and CDR2 SMNVEV (reference sequence). Deletions cut 3 bases from V and 6 bases from J, with 6 bases between. This CDR3 contains 13 residues. CDR3 in DNA: TGTGCCAGCAGTTTTGGGAGTAATTCACCCCTCCACTTT. It codes for CASSFGSNSPLHF.

J is TRBJ1-1 and V is TRBV7-6; D remains unclear. CDR1 is SGHVS and CDR2 is FNYEAQ in the germline V gene. CDR3 size: 15 residues. Trimming took off 1 base at V and 1 base at J, with 10 bases between the two ends. CDR3 sequence: CASSLGAPRNTEAFF. CDR3 in DNA: TGTGCCAGCAGCTTAGGGGCCCCGCGGAACACTGAAGCTTTCTTT.

The chain combines TRBV4-1 with TRBJ2-5; 8 nucleotides align to TRBD2. Germline V gene lookup returns CDR1 MGHRA and CDR2 YSYEKL. This CDR3 region has 18 residues. Germline trimming cut 1 base from V and 0 bases from J; bases unmatched to any gene: 10. The CDR3, as DNA: TGCGCCAGCAGCCAAGTAAAGCGGGGGAGCGGGTACCAAGAGACCCAGTACTTC. Its protein product is CASSQVKRGSGYQETQYF.

This rearrangement joins TRBV12-5 to TRBJ2-7; 7 bases map to TRBD1. V shed 0 bases and J 3 bases; nucleotides not matched to a gene: 8. Germline lookup yields CDR1 LGHNT and CDR2 FRNRAP. The CDR3 is 16 residues long. This CDR3 reads CASGLVLGQSFYEQYF. The CDR3 coding sequence is TGTGCTAGTGGTTTGGTACTGGGACAGTCTTTCTACGAGCAGTACTTC.